Following are 24 T cell receptor beta chains from one sample sequenced in a study of shared clonotypes between healthy human individuals. The assay was immunoSEQ multiplex PCR, and TCRdb's table has in-frame clones only and misses some. The table shows about 2.3 million clones, with around 93% occurring only once. Sequences were obtained from naive CD4+ T cells from PBMCs. Subset meaning: CD45RA+ positively selected. All receptors come from a man younger than 35 in good health. Some clones in this sample may be carry-over from other donors' samples.

This chain uses TRBV30 with TRBJ2-3; 8 bases match TRBD2. The CDR3 totals 15 residues. V was pared by 1 base and J by 3 bases, with 6 bases of the junction left unmatched. Looked up from germline, CDR1 is GTSNPN and CDR2 is SVGIG (reference sequence). The CDR3 bases are TGTGCCTGGAGTGGGAGCGGGAGAGGGACAGATACGCAGTATTTT. It is translated as CAWSGSGRGTDTQYF.

This clone was detected once. The same CDR3 is also encoded by other DNA sequences in this sample. The chain's CDR3 is CASSPRTGGMNTEAFF. The DNA for the CDR3 is TGCGCCAGCAGCCCAAGGACAGGGGGGATGAACACTGAAGCTTTCTTT. The chain has TRBV5-1 and TRBJ1-1; TRBD1 aligns across 10 bases. CDR1 SGHRS and CDR2 YFSETQ come from the germline V gene. This CDR3 comprises 16 residues. V gave up 4 bases and J gave up 0 bases; unmatched junction bases: 6.

The rearrangement joins TRBV2 to TRBJ2-2; 7 bases are a match to TRBD1. There are 14 residues in the CDR3. Per the germline V gene, CDR1 is SNHLY and CDR2 is FYNNEI. V gave up 5 bases and J gave up 4 bases; unmatched junction bases: 4. The CDR3 reads CASSSAGGTGELFF. In DNA form, the CDR3 reads TGTGCCAGCAGTTCGGCAGGGGGCACCGGGGAGCTGTTTTTT.

The chain couples TRBV28 to TRBJ1-2; 12 nucleotides align to TRBD1. The CDR3 is 17 residues long. V lost 5 bases, J lost 4 bases, and 11 bases stayed unmatched. Germline V gene lookup returns CDR1 MDHEN and CDR2 SYDVKM. The CDR3 spells CASSPGTGGLVGYGYTF. The CDR3 DNA is TGTGCCAGCAGTCCCGGGACAGGGGGCTTAGTGGGCTATGGCTACACCTTC.

The chain has TRBV28 and TRBJ2-5, with 9 positions matching TRBD1. V lost 6 bases to trimming and J lost 5 bases; unmatched junction nucleotides: 7. This CDR3 spans 14 amino acids. From germline, CDR1 is MDHEN and CDR2 SYDVKM. The CDR3 loop is CASRSGQGAETQYF. CDR3 coding DNA: TGTGCCAGCAGGTCGGGACAGGGAGCCGAGACCCAGTACTTC.

V is TRBV5-4 and J is TRBJ2-1; D is uncertain. V was shortened by 1 base and J by 3 bases, with 8 bases between the two germline ends. CDR3 size: 14 residues. Germline V CDR1 and CDR2: SGHNT, YYREEE (reference sequence). The CDR3 spells CASSLYNSYNEQFF. The CDR3 DNA follows: TGTGCCAGCAGCTTGTACAACAGCTACAATGAGCAGTTCTTC.

A remark on this clone: This sample also contains other DNA sequences that code for the same CDR3. The chain links TRBV5-4 to TRBJ2-3, with D unresolved. The CDR3 totals 14 residues. Germline V gives CDR1 SGHNT, CDR2 YYREEE (reference sequence). Trimming pared 3 bases from V and 0 bases from J, leaving 8 bases between. The CDR3 nucleotides read TGTGCCAGCAGCTCGACTGGGAGCACAGATACGCAGTATTTT. Translating gives CASSSTGSTDTQYF.

Worth noting for this clone: Other DNA sequences in this sample translate to the same CDR3. The chain recombines TRBV28 with TRBJ2-2, with a weak D call TRBD1 (6 bases). This CDR3 is built from 15 residues. V gave up 4 bases and J gave up 1 base, with 10 bases separating them. CDR1 MDHEN and CDR2 SYDVKM come from the germline V gene. CDR3 region: CASSSPGVNTGELFF. The CDR3 region has the DNA TGTGCCAGCAGTTCTCCAGGGGTGAACACCGGGGAGCTGTTTTTT.

The chain's CDR3 is CASSLGLAGQLGNEQFF. The DNA for the CDR3 is TGTGCCAGCAGCCTTGGACTAGCGGGACAGTTGGGGAATGAGCAGTTCTTC. The chain is built from TRBV7-2 and TRBJ2-1, with 12 positions matching TRBD2. J gave up 7 bases and V 5 bases, and 12 bases lay outside the gene matches. The CDR3 has 17 amino acids. The germline gives CDR1 SGHTA, CDR2 FQGNSA.

As DNA, the CDR3 is TGCGCCAGCAGCGGAATCCGGGACAGAATAAATTTGGATACGCAGTATTTT. It is translated as CASSGIRDRINLDTQYF. The J gene is TRBJ2-3, the V gene TRBV5-1; 7 positions agree with TRBD1. V was clipped by 4 bases and J by 6 bases; unmatched bases: 17. Per germline, CDR1 SGHRS and CDR2 YFSETQ. There are 17 residues in the CDR3.

This rearrangement joins TRBV7-8 to TRBJ1-5; 9 bases align to TRBD1. V was clipped by 3 bases and J by 7 bases; unmatched bases: 7. The germline V gene has CDR1 SGHVS and CDR2 FQNEAQ. The CDR3 runs to 15 residues. The chain's CDR3 is CASSLRQGQGQPQHF. DNA of the CDR3: TGTGCCAGCAGCTTGAGACAGGGACAGGGACAGCCCCAGCATTTT. Full variable domain (outside the CDR3, taken from reference TRBV7-8 and TRBJ1-5): GAGVSQSPRYKVAKRGQDVALRCDPISGHVSLFWYQQALGQGPEFLTYFQNEAQLDKSGLPSDRFFAERPEGSVSTLKIQRTQQEDSAVYLCASSLRQGQGQPQHFGDGTRLSIL.

The rearrangement uses TRBV6-6 and TRBJ1-4, with D hard to call. Germline lookup yields CDR1 MNHNY and CDR2 SVGAGI (reference sequence). This CDR3 is built from 14 residues. The V end was cut by 0 bases, the J end by 4 bases, with 6 bases between. Here the CDR3 DNA reads TGTGCCAGCAGTTACTCGGAGGGTAATGAAAAACTGTTTTTT. It specifies CASSYSEGNEKLFF.

This sequence joins TRBV15 and TRBJ2-5; 13 bases are a match to TRBD2. The CDR3 sequence is 17 residues long. CDR1 is LNHNV, CDR2 YYDKDF, per germline (reference sequence). Unmatched junction bases numbered 8, after V lost 4 bases and J lost 3 bases. The CDR3 spells CATSKLLTSGREETQYF. For the CDR3, the DNA is TGTGCCACCAGCAAATTACTAACTAGCGGGAGGGAAGAGACCCAGTACTTC.

The rearrangement joins TRBV5-4 to TRBJ1-1, with a weak D call TRBD1 (5 bases). The CDR3 covers 14 residues. The germline V and J ends were trimmed by 2 bases and 0 bases, with 8 bases remaining between them. Germline lookup yields CDR1 SGHNT and CDR2 YYREEE (reference sequence). The CDR3 loop reads CASSFRVMNTEAFF. As DNA, the CDR3 is TGTGCCAGCAGCTTCAGGGTCATGAACACTGAAGCTTTCTTT.

The chain carries TRBV5-1 and TRBJ2-1; D is perhaps TRBD1 or TRBD2 (5 bases each). The germline V gene encodes CDR1 SGHRS and CDR2 YFSETQ. The V and J ends lost 8 bases and 9 bases respectively, with 18 bases between them. The length of the CDR3 is 13 residues. The DNA of the CDR3 is TGCGCCAGTGGGGACCTAGGGGTTGGTGAGCAGTTCTTC. Translation gives CASGDLGVGEQFF.

This chain links TRBV4-1 with TRBJ1-2, with unresolved D. This CDR3 is built from 14 residues. Germline V gives CDR1 MGHRA, CDR2 YSYEKL. The V and J ends lost 4 bases and 3 bases respectively, with 12 bases between them. The CDR3: CASSPGQTYYGYTF. The CDR3 region has the DNA TGCGCCAGCAGCCCGGGCCAGACCTACTATGGCTACACCTTC.

The count of this clone is one. The chain carries TRBV15 and TRBJ2-7; D might be TRBD1 or TRBD2, each matching 5 bases. CDR1 is LNHNV and CDR2 is YYDKDF in the germline V gene (reference sequence). The CDR3 consists of 13 residues. The V and J ends lost 3 bases and 9 bases respectively, with 15 bases between them. The CDR3: CATSSLGGSRQYF. For the CDR3, the DNA is TGTGCCACCAGCAGTCTTGGGGGAAGCAGGCAGTACTTC.

The V gene is TRBV28, the J gene TRBJ1-3, with unresolved D. The CDR3 is 13 amino acids. V was clipped by 6 bases and J by 0 bases, with 6 bases between them. CDR1 is MDHEN and CDR2 is SYDVKM in the germline V gene. CDR3 in amino acids: CASSRNSGNTIYF. The CDR3 nucleotides are TGTGCCAGCAGCAGGAACTCTGGAAACACCATATATTTT.

This clone was seen a handful of times. Other DNA sequences from this sample encode an identical CDR3 as well. The rearrangement joins TRBV18 to TRBJ1-1; D is perhaps TRBD1 (6 bases). Trimming removed 1 base at V and 3 bases at J, with 6 bases between. CDR3 length: 13 amino acids. The germline CDR1 and CDR2 sequences are KGHSH and LQKENI. The CDR3 coding sequence is TGTGCCAGCTCACCACAGGGGGACACTGAAGCTTTCTTT. This codes for CASSPQGDTEAFF.

V and J are TRBV30 and TRBJ2-5; the D is unclear. V gave up 2 bases and J gave up 4 bases, with 5 bases separating them. CDR3 length: 11 residues. Per germline, CDR1 GTSNPN and CDR2 SVGIG (reference sequence). CDR3 sequence: CAWSPAETQYF. CDR3 in DNA: TGTGCCTGGAGTCCAGCAGAGACCCAGTACTTC.

This sequence joins TRBV28 and TRBJ1-5, with D possibly matching TRBD1 (6 bases). Germline V CDR1 and CDR2: MDHEN, SYDVKM. V lost 1 base to trimming and J lost 0 bases, with 16 bases between them. The CDR3 runs to 18 residues. The CDR3 loop is CASSLSFRAGDSNQPQHF. The CDR3 DNA reads as TGTGCCAGCAGTTTATCTTTCCGGGCAGGGGATAGCAATCAGCCCCAGCATTTT.

The rearrangement links TRBV7-7 to TRBJ2-1, with 10 bases lining up with TRBD2. The CDR3 covers 17 residues. J lost 8 bases, V lost 1 base, and 11 bases had no gene match. Germline CDR1 is SSHAT and CDR2 is FNYEAQ (reference sequence). The CDR3 DNA follows: TGTGCCAGCAGCTTAGGGCCCGGGACTAGCGCGTCAGATGAGCAGTTCTTC. Its protein is CASSLGPGTSASDEQFF.

The J gene is TRBJ1-3, the V gene TRBV29-1, with 7 nucleotides matching TRBD1. CDR3 length: 14 amino acids. The trim removed 4 bases at V and 2 bases at J, leaving 5 bases unmatched. The germline V gene encodes CDR1 SQVTM and CDR2 ANQGSEA. In nucleotides, the CDR3 is TGCAGCGTTGTGGACAGGTATGCTGGAAACACCATATATTTT. The encoded protein is CSVVDRYAGNTIYF.

This rearrangement joins TRBV19 to TRBJ2-4, with 7 bases fitting TRBD2. Looked up from germline, CDR1 is LNHDA and CDR2 is SQIVND (reference sequence). The junction had 16 bases not matched to a gene; V was cut back by 5 bases and J by 9 bases. The CDR3 totals 16 residues. CDR3 nucleotide sequence: TGTGCCAGTAGTGCCTGGACGGGGGGTCCACGGGGCATTCAGTACTTC. The encoded protein is CASSAWTGGPRGIQYF. The variable domain in full, completed from reference TRBV19 and TRBJ2-4, reads DGGITQSPKYLFRKEGQNVTLSCEQNLNHDAMYWYRQDPGQGLRLIYYSQIVNDFQKGDIAEGYSVSREKKESFPLTVTSAQKNPTAFYLCASSAWTGGPRGIQYFGAGTRLSVL.